This T cell receptor (beta chain) was sequenced in a study of T cells in Graves' hyperthyroidism and ophthalmopathy. Amplification of TCR beta CDR3 regions was performed using RNA transcripts as template. HTBI primers were the set used in a first-round RT-PCR of the TCR CDR3. A single record per CDR3 protein comes from TCRdb applying MiXCR to the multiplex PCR reads. The table has a few hundred thousand distinct CDR3 sequences, more than 15% seen once. This sample holds PBMCs from about 9.3 ml fresh peripheral blood. The TCR sequence derives from a woman younger than 35 with Graves' hyperthyroidism. Input material: blood.

The CDR3 sequence is CASSQGPSGGASSSSTDTQYF. CDR3 DNA sequence: TGCGCCAGCAGCCAGGGCCCTAGCGGGGGGGCCTCTAGCTCTAGCACAGATACGCAGTATTTT. The chain employs TRBV4-3 and TRBJ2-3; 12 bases map to TRBD2. V gave up 3 bases and J gave up 0 bases; unmatched junction bases: 16. The CDR3 runs to 21 residues. Germline values: CDR1 LGHNA, CDR2 YSLEER.